Sequencing of this T cell receptor beta chain was carried out in a study of CD8+ T cells in alopecia areata. This CDR3 has 14 residues. Germline V gene data show CDR1 as SGDLS and CDR2 as YYNGEE. J lost 7 bases, V lost 0 bases, and 5 bases had no gene match. The treatment denotes: oral pan-JAK inhibitor, 5-10 mg twice daily. Following extraction, RNA underwent reverse transcription to cDNA, which served as the sequencing template. Produced via immunoSEQ multiplex PCR; TCRdb's table is partial and in-frame only. The sample includes about 260,000 clones, about three fifths seen only once; the top ten take 0.93%.

The specimen comprised CD4+ T cells sorted from blood, sampled at approximately week 51, from a patient treated with tofacitinib. The sequence was collected from a human donor with alopecia areata. V is TRBV9 and J is TRBJ1-2, with 8 bases that match TRBD1. CDR3 amino acids: CASSVDGQGRGYTF. Written as DNA, the CDR3 is TGTGCCAGCAGCGTAGATGGACAGGGCCGTGGCTACACCTTC.